The 3 T cell receptor beta chains listed next were all sequenced from one sample in a study of shared clonotypes between healthy human individuals. Some clones are missing from TCRdb's copy, which holds only in-frame ones; the method was immunoSEQ multiplex PCR. This table has just over 2,000,000 clones, roughly 95% appearing once. The naive CD8 population came from CD45RO-negative cells selected for CCR7, without terminally differentiated effector memory CD45RA+ cells. Sequenced: naive CD8+ T cells sorted from blood. These receptors originate from a young man in good health.

This chain uses TRBV10-3 with TRBJ1-2; the match to TRBD1 covers 8 bases. The CDR3 is 15 residues long. The ends lost 3 bases at V and 4 bases at J; junction bases unmatched: 7. Germline V gives CDR1 ENHRY, CDR2 SYGVKD. The chain's CDR3 is CAISEPTGGTYGYTF. The CDR3 coding sequence is TGTGCCATCAGTGAACCTACAGGGGGAACCTATGGCTACACCTTC.

Concerning this clone: Additional DNA sequences in this sample encode the identical CDR3. The J gene is TRBJ2-7, the V gene TRBV27; perhaps TRBD1 as D (5 bases). This CDR3 is built from 13 residues. Germline CDR1 and CDR2: MNHEY and SMNVEV (reference sequence). Trimming removed 2 bases from V and 1 base from J, with 6 bases in between. This CDR3 is CASSLTGSYEQYF. In DNA, the CDR3 is TGTGCCAGCAGTTTAACAGGATCCTACGAGCAGTACTTC.

The J gene is TRBJ2-3, the V gene TRBV25-1; D assignment may be TRBD1 or TRBD2 (5 bases each). Between the trimmed V and J ends, which lost 6 bases and 5 bases, there was a span of 9 bases. The CDR3 length is 12 residues. In germline, CDR1 is MGHDK, CDR2 SYGVNS. CDR3 nucleotide sequence: TGTGCCAGCAGCCCTGGGGGAGATACGCAGTATTTT. The encoded protein is CASSPGGDTQYF.